The source of this T cell receptor beta chain is a study of shared clonotypes between healthy human individuals (dated by TCRdb to 2018 to 2021). For the study in its entirety: The cohort comprised a couple of women and a few men aged 18 to 49 years. For each donor, three plates each were used for CD4 naive and CD4 memory, two plates were used for CD8 naive, and one plate was used for CD8 memory. Between about 0.94 and 8.9 billion PBMCs per donor were obtained by leukapheresis. The study deeply sequenced blood TCR repertoires of about 5 healthy adults to estimate repertoire size and the extent of clonotype sharing between individuals. Different laboratories and diverse techniques were used to prepare libraries and sequence TCR repertoires, to increase sequencing depth and limit assay-specific biases.

Using the deep immunoSEQ assay, TCR CDR3 regions were amplified from genomic DNA by multiplex PCR. Extracted genomic DNA from each cell subset was distributed evenly across all wells of several immunoSEQ 96-well plates, and each plate was treated as a replicate. For sorted subsets, 200 to 250 ng of genomic DNA, equivalent to 30,000 or so T cell genomes, went into each replicate PCR. Purified libraries were measured with a Qubit 3.0 fluorometer, size-checked on a Bioanalyzer 2100, and measured again with the KAPA Library Quantification kit. Each immunoSEQ 96-well plate was sequenced on its own single-read 150-cycle Illumina NextSeq 550 flow cell. Regarding the original processing steps: Because the immunoSEQ output held only junctional sequences and lacked quality scores, the filtering could not match the filtering applied to full-length reads. To assign V/J genes and CDR3, sequences were annotated using PyIR, a Python wrapper for IgBLAST v1.9, with IMGT germline references. Any read was removed if the V/J assignment was weak (E-value above 1e-6), the CDR3 was missing, or the read contained stop codons, out-of-frame junctions, or ambiguous translated residues. V3J clonotypes were defined as sequences sharing an identical inferred V gene, J gene, and CDR3 amino acid sequence. Percentage overlap between repertoires was computed as shared unique clonotypes divided by the size of the smaller repertoire. Richness of each repertoire was evaluated using RTK rarefaction, the Chao1 estimator, and Recon v2.1 estimates of unobserved clonotypes. For all TCRbeta clonotypes obtained by the gDNA method from several donors, generation probabilities were computed with OLGA. The source is immuneACCESS, and TCRdb retained only in-frame sequences with V and J called. Part of the clones is not carried over; for the studies checked, unresolved V genes explain less than half of this, and the remainder is unexplained. D and trimming were read from the DNA, whereas the V and J calls and clone size are those reported in that table. The sample contains about 820,000 clones, 80% to 95% of them found a single time. Of the sample, approximately 25% falls within the top ten clones.

The study at large found these results: Approximately 5% of naive CD4, roughly 3.6% of naive CD8, approximately 2.2% of memory CD4, and over 0.35% of memory CD8 clonotypes were shared across four donors. Compared with non-shared clonotypes, the clonotypes found in all four sorted-subset donors had higher generation probabilities. Sampling was restricted to blood, and TCR repertoires in tissues likely differ from the TCR repertoires found in blood. Incomplete sequencing was indicated by rarefaction of sorted-subset datasets, despite the large sequencing depth. Because the study included a small number of donors, the genetic and exposure-history diversity represented was limited. Pairwise subsampling led to the expectation that sequencing depth would affect the degree of clonotype sharing among donors. Naive subsets generally had larger estimated clonotype richness than memory subsets.

The CDR3 numbers 16 residues from cysteine through phenylalanine. This entry keeps only the CDR3 DNA: 48 bases, framed from base 1. Clipping removes 6 bases from V and 4 bases from J, with 9 as the unmatched junction base count. CDR1 and CDR2 (SGHVS, FNYEAQ) derive from the germline V gene. Note on this clone: Its antigen specificity is not known. Base qualities are missing; no much larger clone stands one base away.

CD8 naive samples consisted of CD45RO-negative cells that were positively selected for CCR7, yielding a CD45RA+CCR7+ population without TemRA cells. Donors were healthy HIV-negative adults with no recently reported acute infections or vaccinations. Only Caucasian adults living in Nashville, Tennessee, USA were represented among the donors. Blood was obtained by leukapheresis, after which PBMCs were separated by Ficoll-Histopaque density gradient centrifugation and cryopreserved in liquid nitrogen vapor phase. Purity and quantity of every magnetically sorted T cell population were checked by analytical flow cytometry. Genomic DNA was isolated from each sorted fraction and quantified by UV absorbance on a Nanodrop 2000c.

What was sequenced was naive CD8+ T cells sorted from blood. The cell subset or site label of this sample denotes: CD45RA+CCR7+. In this chain, TRBV7-6 is recombined with TRBJ2-1; 10 bases in the junction line up with TRBD2. This TCR was sampled from a man aged 25-40 years in good health. CDR3 region: CASSPASGRSYNEQFF. The DNA sequence is TGTGCCAGCAGTCCTGCTAGCGGGAGATCTTACAATGAGCAGTTCTTC.